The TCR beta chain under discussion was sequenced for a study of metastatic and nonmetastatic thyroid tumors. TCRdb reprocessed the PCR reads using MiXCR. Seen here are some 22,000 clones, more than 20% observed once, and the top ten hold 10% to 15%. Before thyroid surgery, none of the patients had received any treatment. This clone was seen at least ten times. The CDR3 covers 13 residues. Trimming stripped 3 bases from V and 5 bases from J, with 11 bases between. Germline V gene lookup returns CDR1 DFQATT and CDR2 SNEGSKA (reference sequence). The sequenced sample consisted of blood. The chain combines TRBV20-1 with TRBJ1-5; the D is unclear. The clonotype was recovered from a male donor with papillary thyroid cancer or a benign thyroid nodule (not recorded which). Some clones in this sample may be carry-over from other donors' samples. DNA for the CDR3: TGCAGTGCTAGGGTAACAGCAGATCAGCCCCAGCATTTT. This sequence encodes CSARVTADQPQHF.